The source of this T cell receptor (beta chain) is a study of blood T cell repertoires in COVID-19. The CDR3 has 14 residues. Germline assignment: CDR1 MNHEY and CDR2 SVGAGI. V lost 7 bases to trimming and J lost 5 bases; unmatched junction nucleotides: 6. Repertoires were generated with immunoSEQ multiplex PCR, while TCRdb's copy carries only in-frame clones and drops some. In the table there are about 120,000 clones, more than 80% of which are singletons. Material for sequencing was peripheral blood. This rearrangement joins TRBV6-5 to TRBJ2-1; 9 nucleotides line up with TRBD1. The clonotype comes from a man aged 65 to 79 with active or convalescent COVID-19. This CDR3 reads CASNPGQGHNEQFF. The CDR3 DNA reads TGTGCCAGCAACCCGGGACAGGGCCACAATGAGCAGTTCTTC.